Described below is a single T cell receptor beta chain sequence and its context. Its specific antigen is unknown. Per-nucleotide qualities are absent, and no much larger clonotype sits a single base away. The data derive from a study of shared clonotypes between healthy human individuals (dated by TCRdb to the early 2020s). For context, the study as a whole: A few men and a couple of women, aged 18 to 49 years, made up the cohort. For each donor, CD4 naive and CD4 memory were each run on three plates, CD8 naive on two plates, and CD8 memory on one plate. The study deeply sequenced blood TCR repertoires of five healthy adults to estimate repertoire size and the extent of clonotype sharing between individuals. To increase sequencing depth and limit assay-specific biases, TCR repertoire library preparation and sequencing were carried out by different laboratories using diverse techniques. Each donor's leukapheresis produced roughly between about 0.8 and 10 billion PBMCs. The study at large found these results: Naive subsets generally had larger estimated clonotype richness than memory subsets did. When a handful of donors were compared, the shared fraction of clonotypes was about 5% for naive CD4, 3% to 4% for naive CD8, more than 2% for memory CD4, and 0.4% for memory CD8. Rarefaction of sorted-subset datasets indicated incomplete sequencing despite the large sequencing depth. Because the study included a small number of donors, the genetic and exposure-history diversity represented was limited. Compared with non-shared clonotypes, the clonotypes found in all four sorted-subset donors had higher generation probabilities. Sampling was restricted to blood, and TCR repertoires in tissues likely differ from the TCR repertoires found in blood. Pairwise subsampling led to the expectation that sequencing depth would affect the degree of clonotype sharing among donors.

For the CD8 naive samples, CD45RO-negative cells were positively selected for CCR7, yielding a CD45RA+CCR7+ population from which TemRA cells were excluded. The donors were healthy, HIV-negative adults who had no recently reported acute infections or vaccinations. All donors were Caucasian adults living in Nashville, Tennessee, USA. Blood was collected by leukapheresis, and PBMCs were isolated by Ficoll-Histopaque density gradient centrifugation and then cryopreserved in liquid nitrogen vapor phase. Purity and quantity of every magnetically sorted T cell population were checked by analytical flow cytometry. Genomic DNA was isolated from every sorted fraction and measured by UV absorbance on a Nanodrop 2000c. TCR CDR3 regions were amplified from genomic DNA by multiplex PCR using the deep immunoSEQ assay. For each cell subset, the extracted genomic DNA was distributed evenly across all wells of several immunoSEQ 96-well plates, and each plate served as one replicate. For sorted subsets, each replicate PCR was loaded with about 0.2 ug genomic DNA, equivalent to about 33,000 T cell genomes. Purified libraries were measured with a Qubit 3.0 fluorometer, size-checked on a Bioanalyzer 2100, and measured again with the KAPA Library Quantification kit. Each immunoSEQ 96-well plate was sequenced on its own single-read 150-cycle Illumina NextSeq 550 flow cell. As for how the authors treated the data: Because the immunoSEQ output held only junctional sequences and lacked quality scores, the filtering could not match the filtering applied to full-length reads. To assign V/J genes and CDR3, sequences were annotated against IMGT germline references using PyIR, a Python wrapper for IgBLAST v1.9. Reads with weak V/J assignments (E-value above 1e-6), missing CDR3, stop codons, out-of-frame junctions, or ambiguous translated residues were removed. V3J clonotypes were defined by identical inferred V gene, J gene, and CDR3 amino acid sequence. To compute the percentage overlap between repertoires, the number of shared unique clonotypes was divided by the size of the smaller repertoire. Richness of each repertoire was evaluated using RTK rarefaction, the Chao1 estimator, and Recon v2.1 estimates of unobserved clonotypes. OLGA was used to compute generation probabilities for all TCRbeta clonotypes that the gDNA method yielded from a few donors. Drawn from immuneACCESS, this table holds only the in-frame rearrangements with V and J called that TCRdb kept. Clones are partly lost; checked studies trace under half to an unresolved V gene and leave the rest unexplained. The V and J calls and clone size come from that table; D and trimming were worked out from the DNA. For this sample there are under 700,000 clones; roughly 95% appear just once. Around 0.12% of the sample is in the top ten clones.

From cysteine to phenylalanine, the CDR3 is 22 amino acids long. Solely the CDR3 DNA is kept, with 66 bases framed from the first base. The sample comprised naive CD8+ T cells sorted from blood. According to the study, the label for this sample's cell subset or site signals: CD45RA+CCR7+. The chain uses TRBV21-1 and TRBJ1-1; the table's D call of TRBD1 was not tested on the DNA. TRBV21-1 is deemed a pseudogene. The TCR sequence derives from a woman aged 30 to 39 in good health. The CDR3 has the sequence CASSKTLQPTGYVQVRNTEAFF. The DNA is TGTGCCAGCAGCAAAACCCTACAACCGACAGGGTACGTCCAGGTGCGCAACACTGAAGCTTTCTTT.